The sequence of this T cell receptor beta chain was determined in a study of blood T cells in healthy people across ages. Using a J-beta primer mix together with a sample-barcoded 5' primer, a second PCR was run for roughly 6 to 12 cycles. Template switching added a 12-random-nucleotide identifier to every cDNA molecule. TCRdb reprocessed the 5' RACE reads with MiXCR, giving one entry per CDR3 protein. The sample shows approximately 770,000 distinct CDR3 sequences, 58% of them seen only once. The TCR sequence derives from a man aged 25-40 years in good health. Sequences were obtained from blood.

The CDR3 DNA is TGTGCCAGCAGGGTGGCCCGGGAGCAGTACTTC. It is translated as CASRVAREQYF. The chain combines TRBV6-6 with TRBJ2-7; D remains ambiguous. CDR1 MNHNY and CDR2 SVGAGI come from the germline V gene (reference sequence). Trimming took off 6 bases at V and 7 bases at J, with 10 bases between the two ends. This CDR3 contains 11 residues.